Given below is one TCR beta chain in context. Its specificity is not known. This CDR3 comprises 13 residues. CDR1 and CDR2 from the germline V gene are MGHDK and SYGVNS. Trimming took off 3 bases at V and 8 bases at J, with 13 bases between the two ends. Assay used: immunoSEQ multiplex PCR; TCRdb lists only in-frame clones, some missing. The repertoire holds tens of thousands of clones, with roughly 87% as singletons. Second-dose recipients at about 4 or about 12 weeks were treated as one pooled group. The data were obtained in a study of T cell responses to AZD1222 COVID-19 vaccine. Study findings and constraints: The peak T cell response came first, and repertoires were sampled only after it.

The receptor was derived from an adult who received the AZD1222 COVID-19 vaccine. The sample in question was peripheral blood, obtained 28 days after the second AZD1222 dose. The chain links TRBV25-1 to TRBJ1-2; D is ambiguous. CDR3 nucleotide sequence: TGTGCCAGCAGTGATTCCGGGGTCCGGGGCTACACCTTC. Its protein product is CASSDSGVRGYTF.